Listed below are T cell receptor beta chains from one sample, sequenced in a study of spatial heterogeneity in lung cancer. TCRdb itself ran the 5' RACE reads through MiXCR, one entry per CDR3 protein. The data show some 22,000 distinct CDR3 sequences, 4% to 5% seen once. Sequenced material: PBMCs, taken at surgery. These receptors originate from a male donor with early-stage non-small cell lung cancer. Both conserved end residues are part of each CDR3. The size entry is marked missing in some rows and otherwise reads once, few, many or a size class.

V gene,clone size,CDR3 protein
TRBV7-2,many,CASSLNRLREQYF
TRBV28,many,CASSLNTGELFF
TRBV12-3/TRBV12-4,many,CASTFGGRYEQYF
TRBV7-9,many,CASSRQWRGPGAFF
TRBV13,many,CASSSRNEQFF
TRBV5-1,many,CASSLSGSHTYEQYF
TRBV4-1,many,CASSPLGSNEQFF
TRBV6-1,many,CASSAPAGAETQYF
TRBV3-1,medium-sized,CASSQGWDLTGEQFF
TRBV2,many,CAKKGIAGTNTGELFF
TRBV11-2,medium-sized,CASSLARGVSYEQYF
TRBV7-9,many,CASSYLAGGAGYTF
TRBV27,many,CASSLRVSLNTEAFF
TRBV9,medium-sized,CASSVGWLGNYEQYF
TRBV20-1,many,CSARWGRGEKLFF
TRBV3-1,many,CASSPLRISGNTIYF
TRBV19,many,CASSRTGTSGGNYEQYF
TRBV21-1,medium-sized,CASSKDLRRDTQYF
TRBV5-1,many,CASSLRGSGSAADTQYF
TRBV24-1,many,CATSDRVGGKTGNIQYF
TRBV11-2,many,CASSLGGTVKSSPLHF
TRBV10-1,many,CASSESAGRSYEQYF
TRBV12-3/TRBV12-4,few,CASRGVGGRAYNEQFF
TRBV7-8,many,CASSPMAVREKLFF
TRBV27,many,CASSLQWSSYNSPLHF
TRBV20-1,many,CSARAPGNTQYF
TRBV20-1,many,CSARVSGVAFF
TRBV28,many,CASSLPGGNTIYF
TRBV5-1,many,CASHTGTSGGKNEQFF
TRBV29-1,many,CSVDLAGGSNEQFF
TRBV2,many,CASDPLQGTPLISSGGAVEQFF
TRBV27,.,CASRGGGQGLNSPLHF
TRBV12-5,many,CASGLVRDSGTTDTQYF
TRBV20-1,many,CSARGQAGLNTGELFF
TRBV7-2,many,CASSLARKTYEQYF
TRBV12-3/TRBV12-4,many,CASSLFRDLTYEQYF
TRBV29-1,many,CSVGVGIDQPQHF
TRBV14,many,CASSQDIGIYGYTF
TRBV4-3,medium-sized,CASSQVGQELGNEQFF
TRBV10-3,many,CAISPGNEQYF
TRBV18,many,CASSLRPGQGTYEQYF
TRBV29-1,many,CSAETDTGELFF
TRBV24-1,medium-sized,CATSDPLTSSYEQYF
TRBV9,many,CASSEAASGGYTQYF
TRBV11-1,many,CASRRGQGTNTGELFF
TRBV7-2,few,CASSLDPARVAKKLFF
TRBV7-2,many,CASSRDRAYEQYF
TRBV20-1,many,CSAGHSGNNSPLHF
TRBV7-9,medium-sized,CASSLGQAVTGELFF
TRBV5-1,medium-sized,CASSFATGGEKLFF
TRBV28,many,CASSLYGAGGYGYTF
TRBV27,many,CASSETSGGKNIQYF
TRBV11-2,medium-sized,CASSLRKSGTQETQYF
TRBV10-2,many,CASSDPATGYTEAFF
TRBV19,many,CAIGFRGTGELFF
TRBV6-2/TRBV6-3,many,CASSTASGGYNNQPQHF
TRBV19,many,CASTTTSGANEQFF